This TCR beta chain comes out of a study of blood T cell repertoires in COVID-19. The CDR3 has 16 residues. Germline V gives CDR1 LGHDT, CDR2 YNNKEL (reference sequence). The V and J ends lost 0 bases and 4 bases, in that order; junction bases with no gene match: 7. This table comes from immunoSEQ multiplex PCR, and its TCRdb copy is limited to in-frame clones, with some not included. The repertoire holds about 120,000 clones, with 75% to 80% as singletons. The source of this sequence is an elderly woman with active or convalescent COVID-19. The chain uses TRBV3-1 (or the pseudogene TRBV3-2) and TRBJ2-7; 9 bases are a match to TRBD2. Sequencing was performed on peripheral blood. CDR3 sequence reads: CASSQDKSGRSYEQYF. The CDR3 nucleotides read TGTGCCAGCAGCCAAGATAAGAGCGGGAGGAGTTACGAGCAGTACTTC.